This TCR beta chain is from a study of blood T cell repertoires in COVID-19. Overall study context: PBMCs, B-cell-depleted T cells, or T cells were the source of the cDNA or gDNA that made up the material.

Per the original methods: Counts of nucleated cells, estimated from reference gene primer amplification, were obtained. Some clones are missing from TCRdb's copy, which holds only in-frame ones; the method was immunoSEQ multiplex PCR. Clonal size and the V and J genes are those of that table, whereas D and trimming came from the DNA. The repertoire holds around 72,000 clones, with around 80% as singletons. Trimming stripped 2 bases from V and 6 bases from J, with 15 bases between. The CDR3 runs 14 residues. Germline CDR1 and CDR2: SGHDT and YYEEEE. Sample: peripheral blood. The sequence came from a human donor in a cohort sampled during active COVID-19. The chain combines TRBV5-6 with TRBJ2-7; maybe TRBD1 (6 bases). The CDR3 protein is CASSLMGHRSEQYF. For the CDR3, the DNA is TGTGCCAGCAGCTTAATGGGACACCGTTCCGAGCAGTACTTC.